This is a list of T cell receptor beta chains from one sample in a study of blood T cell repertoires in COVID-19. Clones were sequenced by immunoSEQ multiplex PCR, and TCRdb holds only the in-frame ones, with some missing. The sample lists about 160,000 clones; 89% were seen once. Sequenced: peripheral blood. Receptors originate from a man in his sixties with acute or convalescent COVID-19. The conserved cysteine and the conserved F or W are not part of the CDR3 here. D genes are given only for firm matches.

AWSLQGAHGYT TRBD1 TRBV30
ASSEVLRSQPQH NA TRBV6-1
ASSSVGGPSYEQY NA TRBV7-2
ASSRQFEETQY NA TRBV7-2
ASSQWGGHEQY NA TRBV4-1
ASSQLTGTGNGYT TRBD1 TRBV18
ASSTQRGGTDTQY TRBD2 TRBV27
ASSQGARGYT TRBD1 TRBV6-5
ASSSSGNTEAF NA TRBV14
ASSFQWGQLRYEQY TRBD1 TRBV5-1
ASRADRLSNQPQH NA TRBV6-5
ASSLGHSGNTIY NA TRBV5-6
ASSRTRGNTIY NA TRBV7-2
ASSLAKDTSGNQPQH NA TRBV5-8
ASTLPPSNQPQH NA TRBV13
ASMLGGVNEQF NA TRBV5-5
ASSLETGPYEQY NA TRBV5-1
ASSESSRGPGNTIY TRBD1 TRBV2
ASSISGGDYEQY TRBD2 TRBV5-1
ASSEIGTGWYGYT TRBD1 TRBV6-1
ASSPDNPPGETQY NA TRBV7-9
SVGTGWGETQY TRBD1 TRBV29-1
ASSYPPWRTTNREQY NA TRBV6-2/TRBV6-3
ASSEATRTGNYEQY TRBD1 TRBV6-1
ASTPLSRSSGNTIY NA TRBV6-2/TRBV6-3
ASSQGWGDTGELF NA TRBV4-1
ASSFGPRDRVSYEQY TRBD1 TRBV7-6
ASSPFLTGSSRDTQY NA TRBV5-1
ASSFQQGKAEAF TRBD1 TRBV7-9